The next 19 T cell receptor beta chains were all read from a single sample in a study of response to subunit inactivated influenza vaccine. MiXCR was run by TCRdb on the RT-PCR reads, yielding one entry per CDR3 protein. In the table there are roughly 780,000 distinct CDR3 sequences, roughly 18% of which are singletons. The specimen comprised PBMCs from blood, sampled 5 days after vaccination. These receptors all stem from a man aged 45-65 years who received an inactivated influenza vaccine.

The chain's CDR3 is CASSQEVGTYDYGYTF. The CDR3 bases are TGTGCCAGCAGCCAGGAGGTCGGGACCTACGACTATGGCTACACCTTC. The chain couples TRBV4-2 to TRBJ1-2; TRBD1 might be the D (5 bases). CDR3 size: 16 residues. From germline, CDR1 is LGHNA and CDR2 YNFKEQ. V was cut by 3 bases and J by 3 bases, with 17 bases left in between.

This clonotype was observed a few times. The chain combines TRBV20-1 with TRBJ2-5, with 9 bases fitting TRBD2. CDR1 is DFQATT, CDR2 SNEGSKA, per germline (reference sequence). With V trimmed by 0 bases and J by 5 bases, 7 bases remained unmatched. This CDR3 comprises 15 residues. The CDR3: CSAREPAGGLETQYF. DNA of the CDR3: TGCAGTGCTAGAGAGCCAGCGGGGGGTCTCGAGACCCAGTACTTC.

The sample holds one count of this clonotype. The V gene is TRBV18, the J gene TRBJ1-6; D is perhaps TRBD1 (5 bases). The CDR3 spans 16 residues. V was shortened by 3 bases and J by 9 bases, with 18 bases between the two germline ends. CDR1 is KGHSH, CDR2 LQKENI, per germline. For the CDR3, the DNA is TGTGCCAGCTCACCGACCGGGGGGACTTTGGGTTCACCCCTCCACTTT. This gives the protein CASSPTGGTLGSPLHF.

This clonotype was counted between two and nine times. The chain recombines TRBV6-1 with TRBJ1-6, with 8 bases aligning to TRBD1. The CDR3 totals 17 residues. Germline-derived CDR1 and CDR2 are MNHNS and SASEGT. The junction had 9 bases not matched to a gene; V was cut back by 7 bases and J by 1 base. CDR3 bases: TGTGCCAGCACCCAACAGGGGGGGAGGTCCTATAATTCACCCCTCCACTTT. Translating it yields CASTQQGGRSYNSPLHF.

At least ten counts were recorded for this clonotype. The chain is built from TRBV11-2 and TRBJ2-7; D gene unclear. CDR3 length: 15 amino acids. V was clipped by 1 base and J by 0 bases, with 10 bases between them. The V gene's germline CDR1 is SGHAT and CDR2 FQNNGV. CDR3 sequence (DNA): TGTGCCAGCAGCTTAGTGGACGATAGCTCCTACGAGCAGTACTTC. Its translation is CASSLVDDSSYEQYF.

This clonotype came up a few times. This chain joins TRBV7-9 and TRBJ2-3; 8 bases agree with TRBD2. The CDR3 loop spans 15 amino acids. Germline V CDR1 and CDR2: SEHNR, FQNEAQ (reference sequence). The V gene end was trimmed by 3 bases and the J gene end by 2 bases; junction bases not matched to a gene: 4. The CDR3 sequence is CASSFSGKTTDTQYF. CDR3 in DNA: TGTGCCAGCAGCTTTAGCGGGAAAACCACAGATACGCAGTATTTT.

The rearrangement links TRBV20-1 to TRBJ2-5; a possible D gene is TRBD2 (7 bases). Germline values: CDR1 DFQATT, CDR2 SNEGSKA (reference sequence). V was pared by 2 bases and J by 3 bases, with 16 bases between. This CDR3 region has 15 residues. The CDR3 bases are TGCAGTGCTAGATTTGCGGGGGCATGGAAAGAGACCCAGTACTTC. Translation: CSARFAGAWKETQYF.

The chain uses TRBV20-1 and TRBJ1-2, with 10 bases that match TRBD1. J lost 4 bases, V lost 6 bases, and 8 bases had no gene match. This CDR3 contains 14 residues. Per the germline V gene, CDR1 is DFQATT and CDR2 is SNEGSKA (reference sequence). CDR3 amino acids: CSAGDRGLGYGYTF. Written as DNA, the CDR3 is TGCAGTGCCGGAGACAGGGGGCTCGGCTATGGCTACACCTTC.

Only a few counts were recorded for this clonotype. This sequence joins TRBV29-1 and TRBJ1-2, with a possible D match to TRBD1 (5 bases). There are 13 residues in the CDR3. In germline, CDR1 is SQVTM, CDR2 ANQGSEA. V was trimmed by 4 bases and J by 6 bases, leaving 15 bases between them. CDR3: CSVGKRGVDGYTF. As DNA, the CDR3 is TGCAGCGTTGGCAAGCGAGGGGTGGATGGCTACACCTTC.

The table lists this clonotype with a few counts. The J gene is TRBJ2-3, the V gene TRBV24-1; D remains ambiguous. V shed 3 bases and J shed 4 bases, with 13 bases lying between them. Germline V gives CDR1 KGHDR, CDR2 SFDVKD. This CDR3 is built from 15 residues. In nucleotides, the CDR3 is TGTGCCACCAGTGATCGTGCGCTCGGGTCAGATACGCAGTATTTT. Amino acid sequence: CATSDRALGSDTQYF.

CDR3 in DNA: TGTGCCACCAGCAGAACCAGACAGGGGATTGAGACCCAGTACTTC. Translation gives CATSRTRQGIETQYF. The chain links TRBV15 to TRBJ2-5, with TRBD1 matching 8 bases. The germline V gene has CDR1 LNHNV and CDR2 YYDKDF (reference sequence). Germline trimming cut 2 bases from V and 5 bases from J; bases unmatched to any gene: 7. CDR3 size: 15 residues. Supplemented by reference TRBV15 and TRBJ2-5, the full variable domain reads DAMVIQNPRYQVTQFGKPVTLSCSQTLNHNVMYWYQQKSSQAPKLLFHYYDKDFNNEADTPDNFQSRRPNTSFCFLDIRSPGLGDTAMYLCATSRTRQGIETQYFGPGTRLLVL.

In this sample, this clonotype turned up a few times. This chain uses TRBV20-1 with TRBJ2-1, with TRBD2 identical over 10 bases. Germline-derived CDR1 and CDR2 are DFQATT and SNEGSKA (reference sequence). J lost 0 bases, V lost 6 bases, and 11 bases had no gene match. The CDR3 length is 17 residues. The CDR3 DNA is TGCAGTGCCTGGGAGCTAGCGGGGGCTAGCTCCTACAATGAGCAGTTCTTC. This gives the protein CSAWELAGASSYNEQFF.

This clonotype was counted once. The chain recombines TRBV6-5 with TRBJ2-1; 11 nucleotides align to TRBD2. The CDR3 sequence is 18 residues long. The V gene's germline CDR1 is MNHEY and CDR2 SVGAGI. The V and J ends lost 4 bases and 4 bases, in that order; junction bases with no gene match: 12. CDR3 DNA sequence: TGTGCCAGCAGTTCCTGGGGACTAGCGGAGGGGCTATACAATGAGCAGTTCTTC. Protein product: CASSSWGLAEGLYNEQFF.

CDR3 in DNA: TGTGCCAGCAGCTCGAGCGGGAGGGCCTATTCAGATACGCAGTATTTT. Translating gives CASSSSGRAYSDTQYF. The chain employs TRBV7-9 and TRBJ2-3; 10 bases align to TRBD2. The length of the CDR3 is 16 residues. Germline V gives CDR1 SEHNR, CDR2 FQNEAQ (reference sequence). V was pared by 4 bases and J by 4 bases, with 8 bases of the junction left unmatched.

The chain employs TRBV10-3 and TRBJ1-1; 7 nucleotides align to TRBD1. The trim removed 4 bases at V and 1 base at J, leaving 3 bases unmatched. The CDR3 totals 14 residues. Germline V gives CDR1 ENHRY, CDR2 SYGVKD. This CDR3 reads CAISAGQRNTEAFF. The CDR3 nucleotides read TGTGCCATCAGTGCGGGACAGCGGAACACTGAAGCTTTCTTT.

The V and J genes are TRBV7-2 and TRBJ1-1; 8 bases align to TRBD1. V shed 5 bases, J shed 6 bases, and the junction held 14 bases outside the gene matches. From germline, CDR1 is SGHTA and CDR2 FQGNSA. The CDR3 is 16 amino acids. CDR3: CASSRHGNTGGAEAFF. As DNA, the CDR3 is TGTGCCAGCAGCCGACACGGGAACACAGGGGGAGCTGAAGCTTTCTTT.

The chain uses TRBV20-1 and TRBJ2-4, with 8 bases fitting TRBD1. V trimming: 5 bases; J trimming: 3 bases; junction bases outside the gene matches: 3. From germline, CDR1 is DFQATT and CDR2 SNEGSKA (reference sequence). The CDR3 extends over 13 amino acids. The CDR3: CSASDRDKNIQYF. The CDR3 DNA reads as TGCAGTGCTTCGGACAGGGACAAAAACATTCAGTACTTC.

This clonotype was seen only a few times. V is TRBV9 and J is TRBJ2-7; D is possibly TRBD2 (6 bases). Per germline, CDR1 SGDLS and CDR2 YYNGEE. This CDR3 contains 14 residues. V lost 4 bases, J lost 4 bases, and 15 bases lay in between. The CDR3 coding sequence is TGTGCCAGCAGCCCGCTGACTAGAGGGTACGAGCAGTACTTC. It translates to CASSPLTRGYEQYF.

This clonotype appeared a few times. This chain links TRBV24-1 with TRBJ2-1; 8 bases are shared with TRBD1. The CDR3 contains 16 residues. Trimming cost V 3 bases and J 12 bases; bases outside gene matches: 15. Germline V CDR1 and CDR2: KGHDR, SFDVKD. The CDR3 loop reads CATSDPGGPAMEGQFF. As DNA, the CDR3 is TGTGCCACCAGTGATCCAGGGGGCCCGGCTATGGAAGGGCAGTTCTTC.